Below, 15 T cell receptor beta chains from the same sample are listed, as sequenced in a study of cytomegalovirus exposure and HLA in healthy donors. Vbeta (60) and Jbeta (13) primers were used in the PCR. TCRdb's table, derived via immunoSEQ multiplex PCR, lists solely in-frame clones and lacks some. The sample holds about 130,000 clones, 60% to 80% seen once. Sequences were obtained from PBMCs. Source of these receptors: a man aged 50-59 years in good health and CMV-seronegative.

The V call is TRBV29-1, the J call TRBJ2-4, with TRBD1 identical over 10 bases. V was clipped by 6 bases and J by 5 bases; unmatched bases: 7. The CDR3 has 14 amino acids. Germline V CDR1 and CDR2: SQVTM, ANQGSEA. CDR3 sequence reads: CSVRDRGGENIQYF. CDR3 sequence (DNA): TGCAGCGTCCGGGACAGGGGAGGTGAAAACATTCAGTACTTC.

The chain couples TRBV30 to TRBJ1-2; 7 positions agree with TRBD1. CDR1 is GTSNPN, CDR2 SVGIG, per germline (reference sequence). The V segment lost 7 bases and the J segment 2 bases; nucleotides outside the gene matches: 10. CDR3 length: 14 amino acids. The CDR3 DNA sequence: TGTGCCTCACAGGGGCTTCCTTACAACTATGGCTACACCTTC. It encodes CASQGLPYNYGYTF.

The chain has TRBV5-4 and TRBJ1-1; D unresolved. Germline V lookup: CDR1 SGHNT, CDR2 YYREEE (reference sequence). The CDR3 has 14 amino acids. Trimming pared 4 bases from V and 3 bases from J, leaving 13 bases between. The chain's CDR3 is CASSAAGADTEAFF. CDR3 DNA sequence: TGTGCCAGCAGCGCGGCGGGTGCGGACACTGAAGCTTTCTTT.

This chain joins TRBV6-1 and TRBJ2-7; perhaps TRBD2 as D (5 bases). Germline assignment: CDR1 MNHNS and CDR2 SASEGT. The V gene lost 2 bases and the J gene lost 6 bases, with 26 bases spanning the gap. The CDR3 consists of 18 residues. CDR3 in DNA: TGTGCCAGCAGTGAATTCGCGCGCTTCGGAGGCCATCGAGCCGAGCAGTACTTC. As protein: CASSEFARFGGHRAEQYF.

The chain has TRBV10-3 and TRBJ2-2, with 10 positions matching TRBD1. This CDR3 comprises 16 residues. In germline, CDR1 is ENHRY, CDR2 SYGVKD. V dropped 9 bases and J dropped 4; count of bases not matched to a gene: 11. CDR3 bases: TGTGCCATGCGGACAGGGGGACATTTGAGCACCGGGGAGCTGTTTTTT. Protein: CAMRTGGHLSTGELFF.

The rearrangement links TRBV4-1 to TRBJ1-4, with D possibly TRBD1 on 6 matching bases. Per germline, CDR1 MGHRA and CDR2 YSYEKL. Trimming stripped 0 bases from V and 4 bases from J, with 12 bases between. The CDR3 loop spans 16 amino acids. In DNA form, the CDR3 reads TGCGCCAGCAGCCAAGACGCGAGACAGGTTAATGAAAAACTGTTTTTT. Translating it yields CASSQDARQVNEKLFF.

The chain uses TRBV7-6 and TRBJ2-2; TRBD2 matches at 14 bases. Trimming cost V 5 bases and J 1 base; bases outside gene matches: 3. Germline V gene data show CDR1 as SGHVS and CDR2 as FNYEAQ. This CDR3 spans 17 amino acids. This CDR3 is CASSQGTSGGNTGELFF. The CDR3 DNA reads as TGTGCCAGCAGCCAGGGGACTAGCGGGGGGAACACCGGGGAGCTGTTTTTT.

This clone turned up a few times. CDR3 nucleotide sequence: TGTGCCATCCCAATAGCGGGAGAGAGGGAGGAGACCCAGTACTTC. Translated: CAIPIAGEREETQYF. The V gene is TRBV5-4, the J gene TRBJ2-5; 9 bases fit TRBD2. The CDR3 is 15 residues long. The V gene end was trimmed by 9 bases and the J gene end by 5 bases; junction bases not matched to a gene: 14. Per the germline V gene, CDR1 is SGHNT and CDR2 is YYREEE (reference sequence). The full variable domain, in which reference TRBV5-4 and TRBJ2-5 provide the parts outside the CDR3, is ETGVTQSPTHLIKTRGQQVTLRCSSQSGHNTVSWYQQALGQGPQFIFQYYREEENGRGNFPPRFSGLQFPNYSSELNVNALELDDSALYLCAIPIAGEREETQYFGPGTRLLVL.

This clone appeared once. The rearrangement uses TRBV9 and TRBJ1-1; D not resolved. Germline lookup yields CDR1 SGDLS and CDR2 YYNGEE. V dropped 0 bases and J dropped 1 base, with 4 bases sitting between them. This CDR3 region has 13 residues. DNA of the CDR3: TGTGCCAGCAGCGTAGAAGCGAACACTGAAGCTTTCTTT. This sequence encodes CASSVEANTEAFF. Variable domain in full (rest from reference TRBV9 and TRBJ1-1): DSGVTQTPKHLITATGQRVTLRCSPRSGDLSVYWYQQSLDQGLQFLIQYYNGEERAKGNILERFSAQQFPDLHSELNLSSLELGDSALYFCASSVEANTEAFFGQGTRLTVV.

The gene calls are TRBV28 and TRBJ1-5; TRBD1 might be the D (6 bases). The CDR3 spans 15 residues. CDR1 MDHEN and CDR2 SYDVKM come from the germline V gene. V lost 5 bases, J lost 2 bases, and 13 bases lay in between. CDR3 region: CASSKQGGGNQPQHF. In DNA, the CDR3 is TGTGCCAGCAGTAAACAGGGTGGCGGCAATCAGCCCCAGCATTTT.

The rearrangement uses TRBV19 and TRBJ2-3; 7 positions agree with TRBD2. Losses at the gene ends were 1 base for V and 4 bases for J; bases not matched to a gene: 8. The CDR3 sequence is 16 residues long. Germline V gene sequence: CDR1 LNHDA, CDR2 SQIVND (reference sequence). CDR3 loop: CASSIGGGRSSDTQYF. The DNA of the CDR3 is TGTGCCAGTAGTATAGGTGGCGGGAGATCATCAGATACGCAGTATTTT.

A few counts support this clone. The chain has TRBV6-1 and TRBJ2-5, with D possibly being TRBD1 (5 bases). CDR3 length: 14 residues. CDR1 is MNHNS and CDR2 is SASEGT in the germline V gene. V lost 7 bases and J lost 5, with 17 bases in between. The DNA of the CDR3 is TGTGCCAGCAACGGAATGGGTACAGGCGAGACCCAGTACTTC. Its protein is CASNGMGTGETQYF.

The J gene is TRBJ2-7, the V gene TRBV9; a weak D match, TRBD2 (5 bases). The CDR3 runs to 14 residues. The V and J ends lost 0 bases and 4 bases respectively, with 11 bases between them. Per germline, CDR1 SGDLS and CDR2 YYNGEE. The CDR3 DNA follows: TGTGCCAGCAGCGTAGGAGGGCGCGGATACGAGCAGTACTTC. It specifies CASSVGGRGYEQYF.

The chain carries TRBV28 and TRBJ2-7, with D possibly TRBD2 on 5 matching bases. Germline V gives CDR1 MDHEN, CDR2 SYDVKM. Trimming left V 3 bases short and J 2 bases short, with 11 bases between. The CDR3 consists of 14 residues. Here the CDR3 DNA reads TGTGCCAGCAGTTTTTACCCGGGAACCTACGAGCAGTACTTC. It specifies CASSFYPGTYEQYF.

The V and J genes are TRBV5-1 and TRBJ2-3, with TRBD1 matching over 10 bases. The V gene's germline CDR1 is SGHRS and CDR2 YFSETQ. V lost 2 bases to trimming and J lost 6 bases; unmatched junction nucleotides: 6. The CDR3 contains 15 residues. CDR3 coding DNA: TGCGCCAGCAGCTTTGGGACAGGGGTACTCGATACGCAGTATTTT. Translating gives CASSFGTGVLDTQYF.